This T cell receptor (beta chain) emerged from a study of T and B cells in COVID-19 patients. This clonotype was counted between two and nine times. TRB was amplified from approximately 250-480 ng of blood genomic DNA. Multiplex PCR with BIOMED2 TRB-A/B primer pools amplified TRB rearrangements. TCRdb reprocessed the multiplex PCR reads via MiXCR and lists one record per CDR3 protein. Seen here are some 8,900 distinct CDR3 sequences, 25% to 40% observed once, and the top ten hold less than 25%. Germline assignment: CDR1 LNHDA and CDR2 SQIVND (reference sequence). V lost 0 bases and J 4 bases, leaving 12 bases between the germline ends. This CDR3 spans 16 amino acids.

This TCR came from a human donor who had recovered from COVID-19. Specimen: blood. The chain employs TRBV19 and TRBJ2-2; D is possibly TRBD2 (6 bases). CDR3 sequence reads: CASSIDFGGGTGELFF. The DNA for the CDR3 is TGTGCCAGTAGTATAGATTTTGGGGGAGGCACCGGGGAGCTGTTTTTT.